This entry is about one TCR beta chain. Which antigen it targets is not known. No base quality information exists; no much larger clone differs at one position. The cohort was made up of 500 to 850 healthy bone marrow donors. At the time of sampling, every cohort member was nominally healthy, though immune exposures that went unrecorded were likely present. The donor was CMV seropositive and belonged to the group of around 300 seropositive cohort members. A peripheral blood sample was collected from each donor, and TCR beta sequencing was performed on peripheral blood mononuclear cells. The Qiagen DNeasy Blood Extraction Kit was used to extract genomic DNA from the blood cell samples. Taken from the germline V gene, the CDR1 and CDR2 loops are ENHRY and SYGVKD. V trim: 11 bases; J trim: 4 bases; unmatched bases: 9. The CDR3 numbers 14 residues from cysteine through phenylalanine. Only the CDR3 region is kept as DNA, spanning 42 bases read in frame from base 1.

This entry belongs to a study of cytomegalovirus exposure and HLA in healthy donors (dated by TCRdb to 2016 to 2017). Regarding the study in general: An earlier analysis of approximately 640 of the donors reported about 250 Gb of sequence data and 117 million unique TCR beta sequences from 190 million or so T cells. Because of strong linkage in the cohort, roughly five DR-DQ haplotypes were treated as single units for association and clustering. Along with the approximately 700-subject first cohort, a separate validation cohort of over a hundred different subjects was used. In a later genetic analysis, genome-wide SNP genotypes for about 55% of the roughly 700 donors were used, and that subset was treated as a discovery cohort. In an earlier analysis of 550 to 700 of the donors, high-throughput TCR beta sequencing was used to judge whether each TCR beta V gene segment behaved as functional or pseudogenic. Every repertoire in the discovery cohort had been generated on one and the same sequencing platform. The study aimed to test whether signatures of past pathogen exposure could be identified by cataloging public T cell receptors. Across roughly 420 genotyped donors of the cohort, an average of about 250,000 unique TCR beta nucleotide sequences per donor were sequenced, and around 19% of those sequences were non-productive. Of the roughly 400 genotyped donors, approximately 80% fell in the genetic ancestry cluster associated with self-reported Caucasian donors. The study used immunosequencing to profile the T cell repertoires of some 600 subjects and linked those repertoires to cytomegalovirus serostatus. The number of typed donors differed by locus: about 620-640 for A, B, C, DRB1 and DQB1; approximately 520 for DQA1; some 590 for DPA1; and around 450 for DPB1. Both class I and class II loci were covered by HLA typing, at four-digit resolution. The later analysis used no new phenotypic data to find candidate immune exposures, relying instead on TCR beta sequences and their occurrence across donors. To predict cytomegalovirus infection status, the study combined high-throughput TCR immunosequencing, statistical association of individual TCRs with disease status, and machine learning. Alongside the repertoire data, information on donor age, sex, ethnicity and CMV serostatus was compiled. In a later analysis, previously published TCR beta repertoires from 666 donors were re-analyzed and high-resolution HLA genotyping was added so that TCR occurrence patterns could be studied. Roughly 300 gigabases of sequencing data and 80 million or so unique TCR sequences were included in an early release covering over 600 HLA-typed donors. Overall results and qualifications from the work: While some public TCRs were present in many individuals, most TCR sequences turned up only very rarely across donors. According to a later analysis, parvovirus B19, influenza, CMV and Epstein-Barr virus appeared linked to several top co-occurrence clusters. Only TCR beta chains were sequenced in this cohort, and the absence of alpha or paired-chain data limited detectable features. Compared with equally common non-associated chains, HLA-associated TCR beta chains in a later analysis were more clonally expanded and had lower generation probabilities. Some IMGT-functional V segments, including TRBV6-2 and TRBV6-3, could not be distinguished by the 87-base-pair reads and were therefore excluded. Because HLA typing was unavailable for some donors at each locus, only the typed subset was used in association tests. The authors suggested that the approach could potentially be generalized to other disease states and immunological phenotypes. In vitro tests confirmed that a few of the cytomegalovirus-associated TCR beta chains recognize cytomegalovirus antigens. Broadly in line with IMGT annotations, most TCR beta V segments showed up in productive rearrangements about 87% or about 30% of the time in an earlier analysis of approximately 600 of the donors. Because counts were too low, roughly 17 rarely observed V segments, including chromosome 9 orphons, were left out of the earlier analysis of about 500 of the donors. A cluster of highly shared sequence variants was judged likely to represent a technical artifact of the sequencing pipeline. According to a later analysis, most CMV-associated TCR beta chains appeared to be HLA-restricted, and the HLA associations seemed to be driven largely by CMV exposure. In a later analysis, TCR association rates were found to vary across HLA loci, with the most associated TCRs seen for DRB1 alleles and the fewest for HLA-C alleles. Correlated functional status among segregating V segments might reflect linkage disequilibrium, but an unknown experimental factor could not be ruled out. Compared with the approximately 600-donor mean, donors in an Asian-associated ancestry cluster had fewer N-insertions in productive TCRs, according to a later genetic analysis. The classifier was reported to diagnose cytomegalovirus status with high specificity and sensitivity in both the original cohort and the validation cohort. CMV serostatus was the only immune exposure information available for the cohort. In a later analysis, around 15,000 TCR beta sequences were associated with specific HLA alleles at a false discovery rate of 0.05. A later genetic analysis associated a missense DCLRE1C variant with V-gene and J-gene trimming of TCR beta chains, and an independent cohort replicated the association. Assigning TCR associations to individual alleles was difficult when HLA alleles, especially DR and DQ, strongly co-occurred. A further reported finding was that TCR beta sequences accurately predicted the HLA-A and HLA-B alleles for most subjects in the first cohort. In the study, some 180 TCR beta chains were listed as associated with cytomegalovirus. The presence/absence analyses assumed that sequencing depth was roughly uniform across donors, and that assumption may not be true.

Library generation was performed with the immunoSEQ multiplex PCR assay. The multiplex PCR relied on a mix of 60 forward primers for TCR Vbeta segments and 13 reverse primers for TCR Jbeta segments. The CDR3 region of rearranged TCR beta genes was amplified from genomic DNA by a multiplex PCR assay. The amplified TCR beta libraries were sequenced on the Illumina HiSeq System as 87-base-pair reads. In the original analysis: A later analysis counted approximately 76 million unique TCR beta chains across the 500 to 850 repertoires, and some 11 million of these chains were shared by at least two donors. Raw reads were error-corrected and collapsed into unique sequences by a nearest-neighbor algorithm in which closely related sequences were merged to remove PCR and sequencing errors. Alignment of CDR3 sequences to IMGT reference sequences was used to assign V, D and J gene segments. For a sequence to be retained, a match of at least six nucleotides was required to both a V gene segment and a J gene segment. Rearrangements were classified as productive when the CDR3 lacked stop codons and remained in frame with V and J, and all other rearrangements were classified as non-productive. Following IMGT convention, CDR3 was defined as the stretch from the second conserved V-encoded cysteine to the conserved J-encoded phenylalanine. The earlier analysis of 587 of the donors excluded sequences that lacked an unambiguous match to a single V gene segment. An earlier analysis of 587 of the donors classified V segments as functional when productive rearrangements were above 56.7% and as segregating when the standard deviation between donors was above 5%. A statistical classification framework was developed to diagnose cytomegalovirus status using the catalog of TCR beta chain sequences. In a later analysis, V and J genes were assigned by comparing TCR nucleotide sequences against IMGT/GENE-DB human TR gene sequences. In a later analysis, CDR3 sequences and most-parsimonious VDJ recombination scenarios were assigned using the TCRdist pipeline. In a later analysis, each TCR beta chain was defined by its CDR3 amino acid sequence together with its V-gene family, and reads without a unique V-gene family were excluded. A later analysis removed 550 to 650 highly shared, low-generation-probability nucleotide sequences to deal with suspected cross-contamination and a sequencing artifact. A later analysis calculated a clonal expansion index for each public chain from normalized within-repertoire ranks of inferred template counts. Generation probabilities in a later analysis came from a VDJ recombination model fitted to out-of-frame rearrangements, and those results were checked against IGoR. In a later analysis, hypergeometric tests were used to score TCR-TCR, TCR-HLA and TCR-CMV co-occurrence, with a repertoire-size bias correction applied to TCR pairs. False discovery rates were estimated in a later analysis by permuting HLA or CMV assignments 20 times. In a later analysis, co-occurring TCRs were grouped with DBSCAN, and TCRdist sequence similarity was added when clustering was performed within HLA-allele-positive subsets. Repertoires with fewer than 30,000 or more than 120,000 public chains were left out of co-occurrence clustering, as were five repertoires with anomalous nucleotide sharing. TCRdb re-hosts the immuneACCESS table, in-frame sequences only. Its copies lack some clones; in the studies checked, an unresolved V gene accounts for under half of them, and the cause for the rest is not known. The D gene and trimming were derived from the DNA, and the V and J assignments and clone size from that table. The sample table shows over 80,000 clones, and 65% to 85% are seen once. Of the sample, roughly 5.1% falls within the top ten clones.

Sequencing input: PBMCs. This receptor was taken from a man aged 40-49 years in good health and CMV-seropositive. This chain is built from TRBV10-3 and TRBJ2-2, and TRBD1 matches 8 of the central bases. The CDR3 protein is CASSTGEATGELFF. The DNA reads TGTGCCTCCTCGACAGGGGAGGCCACCGGGGAGCTGTTTTTT.